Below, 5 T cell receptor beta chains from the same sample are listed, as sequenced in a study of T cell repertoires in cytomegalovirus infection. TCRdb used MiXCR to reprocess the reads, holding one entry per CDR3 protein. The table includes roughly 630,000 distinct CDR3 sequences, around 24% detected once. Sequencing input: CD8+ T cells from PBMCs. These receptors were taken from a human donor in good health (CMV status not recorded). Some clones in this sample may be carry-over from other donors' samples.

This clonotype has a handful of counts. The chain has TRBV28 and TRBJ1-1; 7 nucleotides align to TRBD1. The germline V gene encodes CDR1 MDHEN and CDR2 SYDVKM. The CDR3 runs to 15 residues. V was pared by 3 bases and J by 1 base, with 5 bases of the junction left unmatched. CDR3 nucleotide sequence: TGTGCCAGCAGTTTGCAGGGGGAGTGGAACACTGAAGCTTTCTTT. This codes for CASSLQGEWNTEAFF.

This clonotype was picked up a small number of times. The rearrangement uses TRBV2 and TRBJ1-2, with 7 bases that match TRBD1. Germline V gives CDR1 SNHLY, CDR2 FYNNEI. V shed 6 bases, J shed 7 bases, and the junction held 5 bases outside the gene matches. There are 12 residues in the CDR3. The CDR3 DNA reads TGTGCCAGCAGACAGGGGAACGGTGGCTACACCTTC. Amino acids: CASRQGNGGYTF.

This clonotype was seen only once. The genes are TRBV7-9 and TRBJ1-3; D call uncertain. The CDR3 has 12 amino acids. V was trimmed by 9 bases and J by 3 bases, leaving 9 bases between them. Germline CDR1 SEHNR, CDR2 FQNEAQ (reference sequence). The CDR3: CASGVDGNTIYF. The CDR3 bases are TGTGCCAGTGGTGTAGATGGAAACACCATATATTTT.

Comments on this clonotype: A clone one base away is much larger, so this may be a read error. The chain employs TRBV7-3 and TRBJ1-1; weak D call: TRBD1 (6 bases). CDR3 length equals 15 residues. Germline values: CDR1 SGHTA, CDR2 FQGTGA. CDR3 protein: CASSSWGGPNTEGFF. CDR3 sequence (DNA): TGTGCCAGCAGCTCCTGGGGGGGGCCGAACACTGAAGGTTTCTTT.

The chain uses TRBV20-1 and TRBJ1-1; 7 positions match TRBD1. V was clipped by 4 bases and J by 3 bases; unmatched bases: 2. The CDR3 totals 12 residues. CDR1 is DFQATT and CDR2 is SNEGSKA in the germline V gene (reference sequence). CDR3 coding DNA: TGCAGTGCTAACCAGGGGGACACTGAAGCTTTCTTT. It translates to CSANQGDTEAFF.